This TCR beta chain was profiled in a study of T cell repertoires in cytomegalovirus infection. Study information: Indications of both CMV infection and matching HLA type were provided by public TCR beta signatures.

TCRdb re-called the reads through MiXCR, storing one row per CDR3 protein. The top ten clones hold around 14% of a sample with roughly 800,000 distinct CDR3 sequences, roughly 29% of them seen once. Findings and caveats of the study: HLA-C-restricted CMV clonotypes gave the most frequent clonotype in two of eight donors. Summed frequency of public TCR beta families distinguished CMV carriers with the relevant HLA.

The CDR3 runs to 15 residues. The germline V gene has CDR1 SGHVS and CDR2 FQNEAQ. V was shortened by 5 bases and J by 6 bases, with 16 bases between the two germline ends. This clonotype was seen a few times. No antigen is known for it. J is TRBJ1-4 and V is TRBV7-8; D gene uncertain. The sequence was obtained from a human donor in good health (CMV status not recorded). Some clones in this sample may be carry-over from other donors' samples. Source: cultured CD8+ T cells from PBMCs, taken from culture after CMV antigen stimulation. CDR3 coding DNA: TGTGCCAGCAGCCAAATCTTCAACGGGGATGAAAAACTGTTTTTT. Translated: CASSQIFNGDEKLFF.